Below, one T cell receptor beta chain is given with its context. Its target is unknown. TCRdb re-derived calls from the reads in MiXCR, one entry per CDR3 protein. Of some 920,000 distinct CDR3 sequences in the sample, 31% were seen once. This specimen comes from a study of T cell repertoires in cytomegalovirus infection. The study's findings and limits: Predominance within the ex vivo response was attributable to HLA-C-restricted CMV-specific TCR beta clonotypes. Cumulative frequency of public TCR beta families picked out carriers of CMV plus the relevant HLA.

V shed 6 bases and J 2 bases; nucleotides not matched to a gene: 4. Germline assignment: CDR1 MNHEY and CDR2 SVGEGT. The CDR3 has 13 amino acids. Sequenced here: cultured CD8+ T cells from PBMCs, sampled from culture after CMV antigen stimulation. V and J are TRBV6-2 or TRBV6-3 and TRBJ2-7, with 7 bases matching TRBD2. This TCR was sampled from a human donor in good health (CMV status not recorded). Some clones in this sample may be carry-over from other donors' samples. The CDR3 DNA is TGTGCCAGCAGATCTGGGGGGGCCTACGAGCAGTACTTC. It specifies CASRSGGAYEQYF.